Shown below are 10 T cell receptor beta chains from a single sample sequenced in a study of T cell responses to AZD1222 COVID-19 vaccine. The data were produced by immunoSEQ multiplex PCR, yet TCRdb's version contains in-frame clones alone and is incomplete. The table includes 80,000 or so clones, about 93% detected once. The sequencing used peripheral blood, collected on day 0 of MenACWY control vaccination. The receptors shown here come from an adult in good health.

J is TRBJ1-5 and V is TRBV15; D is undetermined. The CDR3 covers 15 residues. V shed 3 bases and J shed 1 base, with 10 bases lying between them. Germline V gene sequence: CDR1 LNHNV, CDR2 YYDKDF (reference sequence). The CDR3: CATSSVKGSNQPQHF. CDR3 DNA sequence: TGTGCCACCAGCAGTGTCAAGGGCAGCAATCAGCCCCAGCATTTT.

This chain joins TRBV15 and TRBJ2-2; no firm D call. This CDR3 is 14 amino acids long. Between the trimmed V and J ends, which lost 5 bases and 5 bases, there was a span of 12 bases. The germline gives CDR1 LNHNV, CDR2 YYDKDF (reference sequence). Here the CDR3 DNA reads TGTGCCACCAGCCTCCTGACCGGAACCGGGGAGCTGTTTTTT. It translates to CATSLLTGTGELFF.

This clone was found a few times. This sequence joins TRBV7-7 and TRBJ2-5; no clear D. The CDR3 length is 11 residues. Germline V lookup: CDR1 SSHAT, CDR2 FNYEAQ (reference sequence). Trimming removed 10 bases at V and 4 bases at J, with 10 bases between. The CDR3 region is CAKRVGETQYF. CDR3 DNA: TGTGCCAAAAGGGTGGGAGAGACCCAGTACTTC.

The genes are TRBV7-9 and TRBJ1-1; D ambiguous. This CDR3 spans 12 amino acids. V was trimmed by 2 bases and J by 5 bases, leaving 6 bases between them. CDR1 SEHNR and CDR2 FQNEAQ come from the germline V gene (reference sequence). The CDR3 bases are TGTGCCAGCAGCTTATTTTCGACTGAAGCTTTCTTT. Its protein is CASSLFSTEAFF.

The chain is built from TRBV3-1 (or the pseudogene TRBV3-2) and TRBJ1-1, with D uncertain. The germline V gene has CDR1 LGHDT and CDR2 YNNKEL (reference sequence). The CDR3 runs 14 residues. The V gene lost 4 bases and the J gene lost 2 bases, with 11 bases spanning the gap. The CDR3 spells CASSRRTDNTEAFF. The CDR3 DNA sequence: TGTGCCAGCAGCCGAAGGACGGATAACACTGAAGCTTTCTTT.

The CDR3 spells CASSSDGLGYTF. CDR3 nucleotide sequence: TGTGCCAGCAGTTCCGACGGACTCGGCTACACCTTC. The V call is TRBV5-4, the J call TRBJ1-2; unclear D gene. Germline V gene data show CDR1 as SGHNT and CDR2 as YYREEE (reference sequence). The V end was cut by 5 bases, the J end by 8 bases, with 13 bases between. The CDR3 covers 12 residues. Looking up the rest from reference TRBV5-4 and TRBJ1-2 gives the full variable domain: ETGVTQSPTHLIKTRGQQVTLRCSSQSGHNTVSWYQQALGQGPQFIFQYYREEENGRGNFPPRFSGLQFPNYSSELNVNALELDDSALYLCASSSDGLGYTFGSGTRLTVV.

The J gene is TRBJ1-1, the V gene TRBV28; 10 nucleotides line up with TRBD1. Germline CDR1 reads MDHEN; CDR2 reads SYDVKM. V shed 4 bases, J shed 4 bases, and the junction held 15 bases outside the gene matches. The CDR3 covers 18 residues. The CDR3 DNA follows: TGTGCCAGCAGTTCAATGCCGACAGGGGGCGGTACTCGCACTGAAGCTTTCTTT. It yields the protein CASSSMPTGGGTRTEAFF.

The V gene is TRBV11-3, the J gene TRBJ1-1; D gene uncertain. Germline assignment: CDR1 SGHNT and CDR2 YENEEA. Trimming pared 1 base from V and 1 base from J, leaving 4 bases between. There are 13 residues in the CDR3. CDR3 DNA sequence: TGTGCCAGCAGCTTAGGGGGGAACACTGAAGCTTTCTTT. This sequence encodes CASSLGGNTEAFF.

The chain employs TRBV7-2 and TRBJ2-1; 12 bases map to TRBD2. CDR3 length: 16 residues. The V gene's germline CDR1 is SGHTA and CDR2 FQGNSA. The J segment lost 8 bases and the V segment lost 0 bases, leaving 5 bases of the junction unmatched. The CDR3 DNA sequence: TGTGCCAGCAGCTTAGCGCTAAGACTAGCGGGGGATGAGCAGTTCTTC. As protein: CASSLALRLAGDEQFF.

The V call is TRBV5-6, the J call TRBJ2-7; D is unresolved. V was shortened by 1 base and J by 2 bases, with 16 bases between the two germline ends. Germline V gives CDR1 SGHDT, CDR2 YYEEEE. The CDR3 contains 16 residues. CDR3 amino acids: CASSLSPSRGAYEQYF. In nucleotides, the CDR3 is TGTGCCAGCAGCTTGTCCCCGTCCCGCGGTGCCTACGAGCAGTACTTC.